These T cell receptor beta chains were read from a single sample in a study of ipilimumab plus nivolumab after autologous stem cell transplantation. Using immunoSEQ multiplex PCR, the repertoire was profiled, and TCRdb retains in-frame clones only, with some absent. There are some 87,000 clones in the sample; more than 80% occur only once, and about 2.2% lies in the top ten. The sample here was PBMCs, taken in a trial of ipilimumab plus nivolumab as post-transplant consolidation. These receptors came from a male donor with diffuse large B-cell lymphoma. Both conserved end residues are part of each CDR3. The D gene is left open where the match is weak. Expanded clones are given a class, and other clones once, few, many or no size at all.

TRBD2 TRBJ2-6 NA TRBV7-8 TGTGCCAGCAGCCGCGTGGGAGGGCTAAATGGGGCCAACGTCCTGACTTTC CASSRVGGLNGANVLTF
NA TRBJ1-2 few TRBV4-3 TGCGCCAGCAGCCCCCGTAACAGGGACCTCTATGGCTACACCTTC CASSPRNRDLYGYTF
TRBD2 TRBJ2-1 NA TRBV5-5 TGTGCCAGCAGCTTGTCCACGGGGGGGCTCCACAATGAGCAGTTCTTC CASSLSTGGLHNEQFF
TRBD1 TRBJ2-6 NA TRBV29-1 TGCAGCGTTGGGGACAGGGGCCTACCTGGGGCCAACGTCCTGACTTTC CSVGDRGLPGANVLTF
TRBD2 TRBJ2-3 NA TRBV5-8 TGTGCCAGCAGCTTGGCTCTGACTAGCGGGGGACATAGCACAGATACGCAGTATTTT CASSLALTSGGHSTDTQYF
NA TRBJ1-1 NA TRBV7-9 TGTGCCAGCAGCTTTATCTCAGGCACTCCTGAAGCTTTCTTT CASSFISGTPEAFF
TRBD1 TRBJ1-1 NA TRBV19 TGTGCCAGTAGCCCTACAGGGGAGGGTAACACTGAAGCTTTCTTT CASSPTGEGNTEAFF
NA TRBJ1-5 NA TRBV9 TGTGCCAGCAGCCGCGCGGGAGGGTACAATCAGCCCCAGCATTTT CASSRAGGYNQPQHF
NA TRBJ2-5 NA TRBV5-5 TGTGCCAGCAGCTTACTCCGGCAACAAGAGACCCAGTACTTC CASSLLRQQETQYF
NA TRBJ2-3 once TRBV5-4 TGTGCCAGCAGTGAGACTGCGGGGAGGACAGATACGCAGTATTTT CASSETAGRTDTQYF
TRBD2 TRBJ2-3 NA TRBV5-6 TGTGCCAGCAGCTTGGCGGGAGGGTTCACAGATACGCAGTATTTT CASSLAGGFTDTQYF
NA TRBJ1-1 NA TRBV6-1 TGTGCCAGCAGCCGTACAGGAGATGACACTGAAGCTTTCTTT CASSRTGDDTEAFF
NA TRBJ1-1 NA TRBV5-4 TGTGCCAGCAGCTTAAGTTCGGGGGTACCGAACACTGAAGCTTTCTTT CASSLSSGVPNTEAFF
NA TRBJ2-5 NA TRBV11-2 TGTGCCAGCAGCTTAGTCCGGGAAGGGGAGACCCAGTACTTC CASSLVREGETQYF
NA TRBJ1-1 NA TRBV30 TGTGCCTGGAGTGTACGTCCGGGCACTGAAGCTTTCTTT CAWSVRPGTEAFF
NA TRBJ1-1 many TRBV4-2 TGTGCCAGCAGCCAAGATGGGAGGGAAACTGAAGCTTTCTTT CASSQDGRETEAFF
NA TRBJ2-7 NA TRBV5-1 TGCGCCAGCAGCTTGGGTGGGACCAGCGGCACCTACGAGCAGTACTTC CASSLGGTSGTYEQYF
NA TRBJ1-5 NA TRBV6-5 TGTGCCAGCAGTGGCTGGGAGCCCCAGCATTTT CASSGWEPQHF
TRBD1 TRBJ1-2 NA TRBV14 TGTGCCAGCAGCCTATTACAGGGGGATGGCTATGGCTACACCTTC CASSLLQGDGYGYTF
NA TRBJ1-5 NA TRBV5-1 TGCGCCAGCAGCCCTTTTCCGACAGGTAGCAATCAGCCCCAGCATTTT CASSPFPTGSNQPQHF
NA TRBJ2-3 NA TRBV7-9 TGTGCCAGCAGCTTAGAGCACGGGGATACGCAGTATTTT CASSLEHGDTQYF
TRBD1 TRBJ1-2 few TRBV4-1 TGCGCCAGCAGCCAAGAGTACCTCGACAGGGTTGGCGCTGGCTACACCTTC CASSQEYLDRVGAGYTF